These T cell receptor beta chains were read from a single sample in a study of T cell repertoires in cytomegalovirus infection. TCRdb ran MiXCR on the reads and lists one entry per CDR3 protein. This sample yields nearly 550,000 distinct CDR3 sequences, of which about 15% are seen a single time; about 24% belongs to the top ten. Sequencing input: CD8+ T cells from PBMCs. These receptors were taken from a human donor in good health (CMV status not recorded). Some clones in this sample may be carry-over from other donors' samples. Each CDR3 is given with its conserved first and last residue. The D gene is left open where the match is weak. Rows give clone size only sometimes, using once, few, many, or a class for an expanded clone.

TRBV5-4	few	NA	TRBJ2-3	CASSFGKRADTQYF	TGTGCCAGCAGCTTCGGAAAAAGAGCAGATACGCAGTATTTT
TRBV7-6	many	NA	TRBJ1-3	CASSLVSGFHSGNTIYF	TGTGCCAGCAGTCTCGTAAGCGGATTTCACTCTGGAAACACCATATATTTT
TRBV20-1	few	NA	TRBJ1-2	CSARDTQGPVYYGYTF	TGCAGTGCTAGAGATACCCAGGGCCCTGTTTACTATGGCTACACCTTC
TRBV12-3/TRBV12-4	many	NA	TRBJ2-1	CASRPQGGGRMNEQFF	TGTGCCAGCAGGCCCCAGGGAGGGGGACGTATGAATGAGCAGTTCTTC
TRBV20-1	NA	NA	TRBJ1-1	CSARDGALREGSTEAFF	TGCAGTGCTAGAGATGGGGCCCTGAGGGAGGGTAGCACTGAAGCTTTCTTT
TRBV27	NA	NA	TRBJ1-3	CASSLNEGEAGNTIDF	TGTGCCAGCAGTCTAAATGAGGGGGAAGCGGGAAACACCATAGATTTT
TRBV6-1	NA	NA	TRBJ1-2	CASSPHRDALYGYTF	TGTGCCAGCAGCCCACACAGGGATGCCCTCTATGGCTACACCTTC
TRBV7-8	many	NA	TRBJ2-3	CASSSLPGRTDTQYF	TGTGCCAGCAGCTCGCTTCCGGGACGCACAGATACGCAGTATTTT
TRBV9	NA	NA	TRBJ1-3	CASSGGQGLGNTIYF	TGTGCCAGCAGCGGGGGCCAGGGGCTTGGAAACACCATATATTTT
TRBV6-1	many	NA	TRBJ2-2	CATHHTNTGELFF	TGTGCCACCCACCACACTAACACCGGGGAGCTGTTTTTT
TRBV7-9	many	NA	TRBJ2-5	CASSEDSETQYF	TGTGCCAGCAGCGAAGACAGCGAGACCCAGTACTTC
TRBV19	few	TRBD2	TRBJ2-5	CASSLVLQAGGVETQYF	TGTGCCAGTAGCTTAGTTCTTCAGGCGGGGGGCGTCGAGACCCAGTACTTC
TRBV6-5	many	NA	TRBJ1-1	CASSYSGPGGLNTEAFF	TGTGCCAGCAGTTACTCGGGTCCTGGGGGTTTGAACACTGAAGCTTTCTTT
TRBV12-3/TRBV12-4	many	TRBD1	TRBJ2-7	CASSWTGGESYEQYF	TGTGCCAGCAGTTGGACAGGGGGGGAATCCTACGAGCAGTACTTC
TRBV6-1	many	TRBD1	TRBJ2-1	CASSSTTGGAYNEQFF	TGTGCCAGCAGTTCTACAACAGGGGGCGCCTACAATGAGCAGTTCTTC
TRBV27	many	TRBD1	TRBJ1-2	CASSGTRQGDDYTF	TGTGCCAGCAGTGGAACTCGACAGGGGGATGACTACACCTTC